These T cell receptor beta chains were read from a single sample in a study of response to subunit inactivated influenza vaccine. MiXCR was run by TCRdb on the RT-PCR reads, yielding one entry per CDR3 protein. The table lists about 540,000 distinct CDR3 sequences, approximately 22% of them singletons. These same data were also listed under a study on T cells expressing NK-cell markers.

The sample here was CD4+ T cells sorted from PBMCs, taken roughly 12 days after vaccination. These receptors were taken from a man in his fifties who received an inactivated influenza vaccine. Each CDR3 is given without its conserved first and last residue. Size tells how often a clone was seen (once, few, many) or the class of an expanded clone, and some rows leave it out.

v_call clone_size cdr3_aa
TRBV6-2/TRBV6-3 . ASSYTLASGGPSTDTQY
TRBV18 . ASSLPGQAYNEQF
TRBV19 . ASSISGTSRNEQF
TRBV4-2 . ASSQDYAAKNIQY
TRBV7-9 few ASSQGLAGGRGNTQY
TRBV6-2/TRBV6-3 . ASSYGGGAGEQF
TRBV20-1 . SASLNPGAAQY
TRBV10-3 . AIVNGENNEQF
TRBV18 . ASSTPGSQGVLAF
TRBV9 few ASSVWGRSSDEQY
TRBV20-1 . SASNRGFSGNTIY
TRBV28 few ASSLINTGLAGGRTYEQY
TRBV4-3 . ASSQDRGGLNYEQY
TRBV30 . AWSVLAGARTDTQY
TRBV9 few ASSVAQGANTGELF
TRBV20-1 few SASGHPSGIVRNEQF
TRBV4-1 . ASSQDGGQGNEKLF
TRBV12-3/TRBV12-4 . ASSLGTGETDTRY
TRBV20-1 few SARTGGAGNQPQH
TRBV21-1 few ASSKDPILGSYEQY
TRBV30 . AWSTGLALSEQY
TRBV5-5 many ASSLGTTPPVQF
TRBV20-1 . SARDPGAYEQY
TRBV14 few ASSQGWQVIHNEQF